This T cell receptor beta chain was documented in a study of blood T cells in healthy people across ages. The second PCR ran 7 to 11 cycles with a sample-barcoded 5' primer and J-beta primers. TCRdb reprocessed the 5' RACE reads via MiXCR and lists one record per CDR3 protein. This table holds about 840,000 distinct CDR3 sequences, almost 30% found once. This clonotype was found a few times. Its matching antigen is unknown. Isolated per sample were at least 7 million PBMCs. Whole-study findings and limits: Estimates of diversity drawn from one million T cells were considered underestimates.

J was trimmed by 6 bases and V by 4 bases; bases with no gene match: 5. Per the germline V gene, CDR1 is SGHVS and CDR2 is FQNEAQ. The CDR3 extends over 13 amino acids. The same sample was also studied in work on T cells of mothers and their children.

The chain recombines TRBV7-8 with TRBJ1-2; TRBD1 aligns across 7 bases. The receptor comes from a woman between 35 and 50 years old in good health. The source material was blood. The CDR3 sequence: CASSSRGTDGYTF. CDR3 nucleotides: TGTGCCAGCAGCTCCAGGGGGACGGATGGCTACACCTTC.